This T cell receptor (beta chain) derives from a study of CD8 T cells in Susac syndrome (dated 2019 in TCRdb). About the investigation overall: Among the sequenced Susac syndrome patients, more than five had clinically active disease and eight were in clinical remission. At blood withdrawal, Susac syndrome patients were therapy-naive, treated with corticosteroids (with IVIg additionally given to some), or treated with IVIg alone. Repertoire sequencing was used to test whether CD8+ T cell activation and differentiation in Susac syndrome was antigen driven. CD8+ T cell repertoire clonality was compared between more than ten healthy donors, approximately 14 Susac syndrome patients and around 15 multiple sclerosis patients.

RNA was extracted with the RNeasy kit and about 0.5 to 1 ug was reverse transcribed using random hexamers. The immunoSEQ multiplex PCR assay, which covers 54 Vbeta and 13 Jbeta segments, was used to amplify TCR beta CDR3 regions. PCR amplification bias was corrected by using a synthetic template baseline for primer optimization and computational correction. Turning to the authors' computational methods: Reads were assigned to V, D and J genes according to IMGT and analyzed in immunoSEQ Analyzer, with only productive sequences retained. To calculate clonality, Shannon entropy was normalized by log2 of the number of productive unique sequences and then subtracted from one. For each patient and control, public and private clones were evaluated among the 100 most prevalent clones. Clones were defined as Susac-specific if absent from the healthy and MS cohorts, from around 1,000 published viral clones and from other ImmuneACCESS disease sequences. The public reads were reanalyzed by TCRdb: fastp trimming at Q25, MiXCR alignment, in-frame beta chains only. Each CDR3 protein appears once, grouped with its most common genes and DNA. The V and J calls reflect TCRdb's pipeline rather than the authors' work. The sample table contains approximately 94,000 distinct CDR3 sequences; only one count was recorded for roughly 96% of them. The ten largest clones take up roughly 0.29% of the sample.

High-throughput TCR beta sequencing profiled peripheral blood CD8+ and CD4+ T cells from healthy donors, Susac syndrome patients and multiple sclerosis patients. The Susac syndrome patients fulfilled recently defined diagnostic criteria for definite or probable disease. Bulk CD8+ and CD4+ T cells were purified by magnetic negative isolation, while CD8+ TEMRA cells were enriched using FACS. Blood was collected in EDTA tubes and processed within 24 hours, with PBMCs isolated through density gradient centrifugation. PBMCs intended for TCR sequencing were frozen in liquid nitrogen and were later thawed in a 37 degrees C water bath. A purity of at least 90% was achieved for sorted or isolated CD4+, CD8+ and CD8+ TEMRA cells. From cysteine to phenylalanine, the CDR3 is 14 amino acids long. Of all the DNA, just the CDR3 is kept, 42 bases in frame from base 1. Per the germline V gene (reference sequence), MNHEY is the CDR1 and SMNVEV is the CDR2. Between the V and J ends, shortened by 4 bases and 3 bases respectively, the junction contains 10 bases.

Here is what the overall study found, with its caveats: The study acknowledged that relatively few individuals were included in the TCR sequencing and HLA analysis. Clonal expansion was seen in Susac syndrome CD8+ repertoires, peaking in CD8+ TEMRA cells and being greater in clinically active patients than in remitting ones. Roughly 17 and five Susac-specific public clones were found in the total CD8+ and CD8+ TEMRA repertoires, respectively.

In regard to this clonotype: What antigen it recognizes has not been identified. No base qualities exist here, and no much larger clone lies one base off it.

In this chain, TRBV27 is recombined with TRBJ2-1; the D region is possibly TRBD1 or TRBD2, each matching across 5 bases. The sample was CD8+ T cells from PBMCs. The TCR was taken from a human donor with Susac syndrome. CDR3 protein: CASSSWDGYNEQFF. The bases read TGTGCCAGCAGTTCTTGGGACGGCTACAATGAGCAGTTCTTC.